These 18 T cell receptor beta chains originate from one sample sequenced in a study of human T cells and chemical hapten exposure. TCRdb used MiXCR to reprocess the RACE reads, holding one entry per CDR3 protein. The sample holds around 150,000 distinct CDR3 sequences, 25% to 30% seen once. Indicated time point: patch test 3, about 24 weeks after DPC sensitization. Described treatment: therapeutic diphenylcyclopropenone sensitization with weekly scalp DPC. This specimen was whole blood, taken in connection with sensitization to the hapten diphenylcyclopropenone (DPC). The receptor set was obtained from a woman aged 18 to 35 with alopecia areata. Some clones in this sample may be carry-over from other donors' samples.

This clonotype showed up just a few times. The chain employs TRBV28 and TRBJ2-5; D remains unclear. CDR1 MDHEN and CDR2 SYDVKM come from the germline V gene. V lost 1 base, J lost 5 bases, and 5 bases lay in between. The CDR3 has 12 residues. As DNA, the CDR3 is TGTGCCAGCAGTTTATTCCGTGAGACCCAGTACTTC. Protein product: CASSLFRETQYF. The whole variable domain, remainder taken from reference TRBV28 and TRBJ2-5, is DVKVTQSSRYLVKRTGEKVFLECVQDMDHENMFWYRQDPGLGLRLIYFSYDVKMKEKGDIPEGYSVSREKKERFSLILESASTNQTSMYLCASSLFRETQYFGPGTRLLVL.

The V gene is TRBV20-1, the J gene TRBJ2-3; 10 bases align to TRBD2. V shed 3 bases and J 4 bases; nucleotides not matched to a gene: 4. From germline, CDR1 is DFQATT and CDR2 SNEGSKA (reference sequence). The length of the CDR3 is 14 residues. Here the CDR3 DNA reads TGCAGTGCTAGCCTAGCGGGAGAGGCAGATACGCAGTATTTT. Translated, it gives CSASLAGEADTQYF.

In this sample, this clonotype turned up a few times. The chain uses TRBV3-1 and TRBJ2-3; the D is unclear. CDR3 length equals 16 residues. V was trimmed by 3 bases and J by 2 bases, leaving 15 bases between them. From germline, CDR1 is LGHDT and CDR2 YNNKEL (reference sequence). The DNA for the CDR3 is TGTGCCAGCAGCCACGGGTCCATAGTATCCACAGATACGCAGTATTTT. This codes for CASSHGSIVSTDTQYF.

This clonotype has a handful of counts. The CDR3 nucleotides read TGTGCCAGCAGCCCAGAGGTCGGGGGTCCCTACGAGCAGTACTTC. This gives the protein CASSPEVGGPYEQYF. The rearrangement links TRBV9 to TRBJ2-7; a possible D gene is TRBD2 (6 bases). The germline V and J ends were trimmed by 4 bases and 2 bases, with 16 bases remaining between them. Germline V gives CDR1 SGDLS, CDR2 YYNGEE. This CDR3 contains 15 residues.

This clonotype showed up many times. This chain joins TRBV27 and TRBJ1-5; D gene uncertain. The CDR3 sequence is 14 residues long. The V and J ends lost 8 bases and 0 bases respectively, with 11 bases between them. Germline lookup yields CDR1 MNHEY and CDR2 SMNVEV (reference sequence). CDR3 sequence (DNA): TGTGCCAGCGGCGCTCTCGGTAGCAATCAGCCCCAGCATTTT. It yields the protein CASGALGSNQPQHF.

This clonotype was recorded at least ten times. This chain uses TRBV20-1 with TRBJ2-1; D gene ambiguous. The CDR3 totals 13 residues. The germline V gene has CDR1 DFQATT and CDR2 SNEGSKA (reference sequence). V gave up 3 bases and J gave up 0 bases, with 6 bases separating them. This CDR3 is CSASTTSYNEQFF. The CDR3, as DNA: TGCAGTGCTAGTACCACCTCCTACAATGAGCAGTTCTTC.

This chain links TRBV24-1 with TRBJ1-1; no clear D. Germline V gene data show CDR1 as KGHDR and CDR2 as SFDVKD. The CDR3 runs to 10 residues. Trimming shortened V by 8 bases and J by 6 bases, and 6 bases separated the two germline ends. Here the CDR3 DNA reads TGTGCCACCACCAGACCTGAAGCTTTCTTT. Its translation: CATTRPEAFF.

In its sample, this clonotype was seen a few times. V and J are TRBV20-1 and TRBJ1-6; a possible D gene is TRBD1 (5 bases). V dropped 3 bases and J dropped 3 bases, with 12 bases sitting between them. In germline, CDR1 is DFQATT, CDR2 SNEGSKA (reference sequence). This CDR3 is 15 amino acids long. CDR3 sequence reads: CSASGGLSYNSPLHF. The DNA for the CDR3 is TGCAGTGCTAGCGGGGGACTCAGCTATAATTCACCCCTCCACTTT.

There are a few counts of this clonotype. V gene TRBV7-9 combines with J gene TRBJ2-7; the D gene is possibly TRBD1 (6 bases). The CDR3 is made up of 15 amino acids. Germline CDR1 SEHNR, CDR2 FQNEAQ (reference sequence). The germline V and J ends were trimmed by 5 bases and 5 bases, with 19 bases remaining between them. The DNA for the CDR3 is TGTGCCAGCAGCAACCAGGGGCAGGGTAGCCACGAGCAGTACTTC. It codes for CASSNQGQGSHEQYF.

This clonotype occurred once. The chain has TRBV7-9 and TRBJ2-7; D might be TRBD2 (5 bases). Germline assignment: CDR1 SEHNR and CDR2 FQNEAQ (reference sequence). The CDR3 runs to 15 residues. Trimming stripped 4 bases from V and 2 bases from J, with 15 bases between. The CDR3: CASSSNLDGTYEQYF. The CDR3, as DNA: TGTGCCAGCAGCTCTAACCTGGACGGGACCTACGAGCAGTACTTC.

The chain links TRBV15 to TRBJ2-7; 8 bases are a match to TRBD1. Germline V gene sequence: CDR1 LNHNV, CDR2 YYDKDF (reference sequence). With V trimmed by 5 bases and J by 7 bases, 10 bases remained unmatched. This CDR3 is 14 amino acids long. DNA for the CDR3: TGTGCCACCAGCTCAGGGGGGACAGGTTGGGAGCAGTACTTC. As protein: CATSSGGTGWEQYF. Combining the CDR3 with reference TRBV15 and TRBJ2-7 gives the whole variable domain DAMVIQNPRYQVTQFGKPVTLSCSQTLNHNVMYWYQQKSSQAPKLLFHYYDKDFNNEADTPDNFQSRRPNTSFCFLDIRSPGLGDTAMYLCATSSGGTGWEQYFGPGTRLTVT.

In this sample, this clonotype turned up a few times. This rearrangement joins TRBV9 to TRBJ2-3; 7 nucleotides agree with TRBD2. Germline CDR1 reads SGDLS; CDR2 reads YYNGEE. This CDR3 region has 15 residues. Trimming at V came to 0 bases and at J to 5 bases, leaving 6 bases not matched to a gene. This CDR3 is CASSVDGRAVDTQYF. DNA of the CDR3: TGTGCCAGCAGCGTAGATGGGAGGGCCGTAGATACGCAGTATTTT.

This clonotype came up a few times. The chain employs TRBV20-1 and TRBJ1-6, with D possibly being TRBD1 (5 bases). V lost 2 bases and J 4 bases, leaving 12 bases between the germline ends. The CDR3 consists of 15 residues. Germline CDR1 reads DFQATT; CDR2 reads SNEGSKA (reference sequence). The CDR3, as DNA: TGCAGTGCTAGATACGGGGCGGATTATAATTCACCCCTCCACTTT. Protein: CSARYGADYNSPLHF.

The chain combines TRBV20-1 with TRBJ2-3; the D gene is possibly TRBD2 (5 bases). Germline CDR1 DFQATT, CDR2 SNEGSKA (reference sequence). Between the trimmed V and J ends, which lost 6 bases and 7 bases, there was a span of 14 bases. The CDR3 is 12 amino acids. The chain's CDR3 is CSARGHQYTQYF. The CDR3 DNA reads as TGCAGTGCCCGGGGTCATCAATATACGCAGTATTTT.

This clonotype has a handful of counts. At one of its ends the junction is not consistent with the germline gene, which may arise from a read error. The J gene is TRBJ2-5, the V gene TRBV2; TRBD2 matches 8 bases. This CDR3 is built from 15 residues. Germline loops: CDR1 SNHLY, CDR2 FYNNEI. As DNA, the CDR3 is TGTGCCAGCAGCGAAGGTAGCGGGGTGCCGGAGACCCAGTACTTC. As protein: CASSEGSGVPETQYF.

This clonotype has a handful of counts. V usage is TRBV11-2 and J usage is TRBJ1-1; a possible D gene is TRBD1 (5 bases). The CDR3 length is 13 residues. The germline V gene encodes CDR1 SGHAT and CDR2 FQNNGV. The germline V and J ends were trimmed by 5 bases and 4 bases, with 11 bases remaining between them. CDR3 bases: TGTGCCAGCAGCCCCAGGGTGGCCACTGAAGCTTTCTTT. Translating gives CASSPRVATEAFF. Variable domain in full (rest from reference TRBV11-2 and TRBJ1-1): EAGVAQSPRYKIIEKRQSVAFWCNPISGHATLYWYQQILGQGPKLLIQFQNNGVVDDSQLPKDRFSAERLKGVDSTLKIQPAKLEDSAVYLCASSPRVATEAFFGQGTRLTVV.

In its sample, this clonotype was seen many times. V is TRBV21-1 and J is TRBJ2-3; the table gives TRBD1 as D, unverified against the DNA. TRBV21-1 is classified as a pseudogene. The CDR3 covers 13 residues. The CDR3 coding sequence is TGTGCCAGCAGAACACCCCTCACAGATACGCAGTATTTT. Its protein product is CASRTPLTDTQYF.

The gene calls are TRBV29-1 and TRBJ1-2; D unresolved. The germline V and J ends were trimmed by 3 bases and 6 bases, with 8 bases remaining between them. The length of the CDR3 is 11 residues. Germline V gives CDR1 SQVTM, CDR2 ANQGSEA. The DNA for the CDR3 is TGCAGCGTTGACCGTGGGAATGGCTACACCTTC. It encodes CSVDRGNGYTF.